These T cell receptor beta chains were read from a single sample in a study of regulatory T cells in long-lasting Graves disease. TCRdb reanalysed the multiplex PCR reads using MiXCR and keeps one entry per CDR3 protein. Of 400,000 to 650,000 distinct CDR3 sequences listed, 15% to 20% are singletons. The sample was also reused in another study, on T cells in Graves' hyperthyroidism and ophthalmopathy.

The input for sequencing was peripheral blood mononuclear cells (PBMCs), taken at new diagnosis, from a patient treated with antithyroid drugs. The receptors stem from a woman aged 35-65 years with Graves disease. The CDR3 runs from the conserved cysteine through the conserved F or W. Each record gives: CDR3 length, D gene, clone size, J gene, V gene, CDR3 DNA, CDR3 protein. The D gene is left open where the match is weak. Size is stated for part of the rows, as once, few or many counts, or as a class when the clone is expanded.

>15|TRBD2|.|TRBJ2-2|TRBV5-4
TGTGCCAGCAGCACCACGGGAGGCTACACCGGGGAGCTGTTTTTT
CASSTTGGYTGELFF
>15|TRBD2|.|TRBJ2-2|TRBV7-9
TGTGCCAGCAGCGGACGCGGGGGGCAAACCGGGGAGCTGTTTTTT
CASSGRGGQTGELFF
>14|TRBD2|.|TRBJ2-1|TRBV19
TGTGCCAGTAGTACTGGGACGGGGGGCAATGAGCAGTTCTTC
CASSTGTGGNEQFF
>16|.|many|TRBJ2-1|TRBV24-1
TGTGCCACCAGTGATTTAAGGCAGGGCTCCTACAATGAGCAGTTCTTC
CATSDLRQGSYNEQFF
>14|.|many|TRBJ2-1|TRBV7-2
TGTGCCAGCAGCTTACTACGCTCCTACAATGAGCAGTTCTTC
CASSLLRSYNEQFF
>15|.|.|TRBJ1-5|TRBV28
TGTGCCAGCAGTTTGATAGGGCGGGACAATCAGCCCCAGCATTTT
CASSLIGRDNQPQHF
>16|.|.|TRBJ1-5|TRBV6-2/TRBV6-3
TGTGCCAGCAGTGTAATGCCCTCCGCGAGCAATCAGCCCCAGCATTTT
CASSVMPSASNQPQHF
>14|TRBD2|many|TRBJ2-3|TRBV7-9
TGTGCCAGCAGCTTAGCGCTAGCGGAGAATACGCAGTATTTT
CASSLALAENTQYF
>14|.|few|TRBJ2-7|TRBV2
TGTGCCAGCAGCCTCCGGGCAGGGGAAGGCGAGCAGTACTTC
CASSLRAGEGEQYF
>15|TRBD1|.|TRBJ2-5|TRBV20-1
TGCAGTGCTCTACCCCTGACAGGGCTGTCGGAGACCCAGTACTTC
CSALPLTGLSETQYF
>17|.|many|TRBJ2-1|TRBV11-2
TGTGCCAGCAGCCCTCTTGGTTATACTCAGGGTTCCAATGAGCAGTTCTTC
CASSPLGYTQGSNEQFF
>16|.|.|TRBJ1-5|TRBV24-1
TGTGCCACCAGCGATGGACTAGCGGGGTTTACAGATACGCAGCATTTT
CATSDGLAGFTDTQHF
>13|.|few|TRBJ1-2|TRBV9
TGTGCCAGCAGCTTCTCAACTTACTATGGCTACACCTTC
CASSFSTYYGYTF
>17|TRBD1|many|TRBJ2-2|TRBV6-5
TGTGCCAGCAGTTTCGATCCCGTTTACAGGGGCACCGGGGAGCTGTTTTTT
CASSFDPVYRGTGELFF
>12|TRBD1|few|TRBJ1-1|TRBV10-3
TGTGCCATCAGGGGGACAGGGGGCACGGATTTCTTT
CAIRGTGGTDFF
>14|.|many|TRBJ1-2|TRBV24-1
TGTGCCACCAGTGATTTCTGGGCTAACTATGGCTACACCTTC
CATSDFWANYGYTF
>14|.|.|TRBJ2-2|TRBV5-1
TGCGCCAGCAGCCCCAGGGTGGACACCGGGGAGCTGTTTTTT
CASSPRVDTGELFF
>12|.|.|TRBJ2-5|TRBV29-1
TGCACCACAACCTGGGGGCAAGAGACCCAGTACTTC
CTTTWGQETQYF
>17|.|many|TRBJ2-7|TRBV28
TGTGCCAGCAGTTTCTCGCGCCTACAGGGGACTTCCTACGAGCAGTACTTC
CASSFSRLQGTSYEQYF
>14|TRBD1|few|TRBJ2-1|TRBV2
TGTGCCAGCAGTGGAAGGTTGGGCGAGGGGGCCCAGTTCTTC
CASSGRLGEGAQFF
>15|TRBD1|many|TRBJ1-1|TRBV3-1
TGTGCCAGCAGCGACCTACGGACAGGGGGCTCTGAAGCTTTCTTT
CASSDLRTGGSEAFF
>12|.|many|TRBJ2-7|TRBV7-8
TGTGCCAGCGCTCGAAGGGGTTACGAGCAGTACTTC
CASARRGYEQYF
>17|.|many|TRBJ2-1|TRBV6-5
TGTGCCAGCAGTTCTACCTCAGGGGCTCGCTTTGGTCATGAGCAGTTCTTC
CASSSTSGARFGHEQFF
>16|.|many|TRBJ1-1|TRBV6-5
TGTGCCAGCAGTTACCTAGGGACGGCGGTTGGGACTGAAGCTTTCTTT
CASSYLGTAVGTEAFF
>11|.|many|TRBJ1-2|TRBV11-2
TGTGCCAGCAGCTGGGGGTACGGCTACACCTTC
CASSWGYGYTF
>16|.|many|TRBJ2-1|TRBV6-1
TGTGCCAGCAGTCCTCGGGGCCAGAACCCCTTTGGGGAGCAGTTCTTC
CASSPRGQNPFGEQFF
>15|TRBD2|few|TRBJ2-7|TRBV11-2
TGTGCCAGCAGCTTAGAGCGGGAGAGCTCCTACGAGCAGTACTTC
CASSLERESSYEQYF
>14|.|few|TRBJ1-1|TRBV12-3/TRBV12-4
TGTGCCAGCAGATTCTCAATGGGGGGAACTGAAGCTTTCTTT
CASRFSMGGTEAFF
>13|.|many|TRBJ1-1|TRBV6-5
TGTGCCAGCAGTTACCGCCGGGGGACTGAAGCTTTCTTT
CASSYRRGTEAFF